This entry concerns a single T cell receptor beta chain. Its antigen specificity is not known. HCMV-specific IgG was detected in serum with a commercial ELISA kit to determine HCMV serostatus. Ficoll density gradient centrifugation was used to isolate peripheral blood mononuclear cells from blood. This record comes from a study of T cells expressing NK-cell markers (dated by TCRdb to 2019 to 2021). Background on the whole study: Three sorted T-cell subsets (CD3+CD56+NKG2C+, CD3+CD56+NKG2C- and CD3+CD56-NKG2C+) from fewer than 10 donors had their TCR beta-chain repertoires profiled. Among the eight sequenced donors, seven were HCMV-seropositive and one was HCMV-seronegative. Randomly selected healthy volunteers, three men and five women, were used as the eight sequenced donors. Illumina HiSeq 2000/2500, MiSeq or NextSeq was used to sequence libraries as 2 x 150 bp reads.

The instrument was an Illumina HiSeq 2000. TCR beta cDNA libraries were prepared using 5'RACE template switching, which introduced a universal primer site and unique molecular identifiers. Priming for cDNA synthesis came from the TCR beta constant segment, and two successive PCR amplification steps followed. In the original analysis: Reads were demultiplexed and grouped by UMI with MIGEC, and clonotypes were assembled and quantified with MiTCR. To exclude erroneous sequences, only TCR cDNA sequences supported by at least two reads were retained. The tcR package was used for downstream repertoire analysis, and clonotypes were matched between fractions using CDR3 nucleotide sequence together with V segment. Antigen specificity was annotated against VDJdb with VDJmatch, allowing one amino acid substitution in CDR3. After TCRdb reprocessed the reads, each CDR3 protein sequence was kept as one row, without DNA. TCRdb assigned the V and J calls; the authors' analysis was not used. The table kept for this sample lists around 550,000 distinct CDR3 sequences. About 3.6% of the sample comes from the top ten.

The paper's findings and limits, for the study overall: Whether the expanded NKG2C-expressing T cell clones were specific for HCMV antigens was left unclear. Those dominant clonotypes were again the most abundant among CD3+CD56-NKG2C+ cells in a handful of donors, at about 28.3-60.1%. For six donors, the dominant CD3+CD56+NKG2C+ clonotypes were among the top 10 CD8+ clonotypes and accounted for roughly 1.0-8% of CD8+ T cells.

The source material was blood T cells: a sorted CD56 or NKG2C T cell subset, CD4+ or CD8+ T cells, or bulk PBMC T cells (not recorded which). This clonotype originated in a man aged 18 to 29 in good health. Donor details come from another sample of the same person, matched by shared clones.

The CDR3 protein: CASSQVEGVEYEQYF. The rearrangement combines TRBV3-1 with TRBJ2-7; TCRdb selects TRBD1, and the lack of DNA leaves this call unchecked. Sequences LGHDT (CDR1) and YNNKEL (CDR2) are obtained from the germline V gene (reference sequence). The CDR3 numbers 15 residues from cysteine through phenylalanine. A DNA sequence was not provided.